This is a list of T cell receptor beta chains from one sample in a study of T cell responses to AZD1222 COVID-19 vaccine. Repertoires were generated with immunoSEQ multiplex PCR, while TCRdb's copy carries only in-frame clones and drops some. The sample has around 78,000 clones, roughly 85% seen once. Sequenced material: peripheral blood, taken on day 0 of AZD1222 vaccination. The receptors come from an adult in good health. CDR3s include the opening cysteine and the closing phenylalanine or tryptophan. Fields, in order: D gene, CDR3 length, V gene, clone size, CDR3 protein. The D gene is left open where the match is weak. Some rows have no size entry. The others give once, few or many, or a class for an expanded clone.

>-|11|TRBV29-1|-
CSVYGSYEQYF
>-|15|TRBV10-3|-
CAISESRQDNYGYTF
>TRBD2|18|TRBV11-2|-
CASSPGLAGGPSYNEQFF
>-|15|TRBV18|few
CASSQDRNANEKLFF
>-|16|TRBV9|-
CASSVGGGFGNEKLFF
>-|15|TRBV5-4|-
CASSLVGAGEETQYF
>-|15|TRBV7-2|-
CASSLARGKGYGYTF
>-|13|TRBV10-3|-
CAIKGTQNTEAFF
>-|12|TRBV6-5|-
CASRTSGNTIYF
>TRBD2|16|TRBV27|-
CASSPIGAGGANEQFF
>TRBD1|17|TRBV3-1/TRBV3-2|-
CASRSNRGEWAKNIQYF
>-|16|TRBV6-5|-
CASSSSKGGRNTEAFF
>TRBD1|15|TRBV28|-
CASSFPRTGHEKLFF
>TRBD1|18|TRBV4-2|-
CASSQAGTGGGSNYGYTF
>-|15|TRBV9|-
CASSVLEGNTGELFF
>TRBD1|15|TRBV7-8|-
CASSLETGSSYEQYF
>TRBD1|13|TRBV7-9|-
CASSRGQVEGQYF
>TRBD1|17|TRBV7-9|-
CASSLVPGQPVPYEQYF
>TRBD2|15|TRBV6-5|-
CASSPTSGGANEQFF
>TRBD1|15|TRBV5-6|-
CASSFDRVGTDTQYF
>-|13|TRBV7-2|-
CASSVKAPYGYTF
>TRBD2|16|TRBV7-9|few
CASSLGTSGNGGTQYF
>-|13|TRBV15|-
CATGRQGMKKLFF
>-|14|TRBV2|-
CASIGTVSRSPLHF
>TRBD2|15|TRBV2|-
CASSRLAGGQETQYF
>TRBD2|20|TRBV10-1|-
CASSDHVLAGGLSSYNEQFF
>TRBD2|17|TRBV5-4|-
CASSFRSGGASGDTQYF
>-|21|TRBV3-1/TRBV3-2|-
CASSQVAPGRDTRTANYGYTF
>-|14|TRBV4-3|few
CASSQDHSANEQYF
>TRBD1|14|TRBV28|once
CASSLRPDRGEAFF